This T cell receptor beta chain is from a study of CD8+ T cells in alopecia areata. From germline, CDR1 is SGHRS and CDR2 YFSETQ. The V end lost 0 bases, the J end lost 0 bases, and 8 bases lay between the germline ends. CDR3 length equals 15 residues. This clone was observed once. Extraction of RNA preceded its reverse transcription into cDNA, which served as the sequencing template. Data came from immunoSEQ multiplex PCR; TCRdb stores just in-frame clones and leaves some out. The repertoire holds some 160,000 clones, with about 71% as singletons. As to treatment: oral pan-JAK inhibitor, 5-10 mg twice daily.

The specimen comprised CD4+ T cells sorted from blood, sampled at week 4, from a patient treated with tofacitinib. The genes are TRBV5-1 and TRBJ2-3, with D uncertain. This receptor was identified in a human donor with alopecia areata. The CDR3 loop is CASSLGVPSTDTQYF. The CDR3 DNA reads TGCGCCAGCAGCTTGGGGGTCCCGAGCACAGATACGCAGTATTTT. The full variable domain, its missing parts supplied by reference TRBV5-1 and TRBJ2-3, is KAGVTQTPRYLIKTRGQQVTLSCSPISGHRSVSWYQQTPGQGLQFLFEYFSETQRNKGNFPGRFSGRQFSNSRSEMNVSTLELGDSALYLCASSLGVPSTDTQYFGPGTRLTVL.